Listed below are T cell receptor beta chains from one sample, sequenced in a study of T cells in Graves' hyperthyroidism and ophthalmopathy. One entry per CDR3 protein results from TCRdb running MiXCR on the multiplex PCR reads. The sample shows roughly 500,000 distinct CDR3 sequences, around 50% of them seen only once. Sequenced material: peripheral blood or thyroid tissue (not recorded which). Source of these receptors: an adult woman with Graves' disease, either hyperthyroidism or ophthalmopathy (not recorded which). CDR3s include the opening cysteine and the closing phenylalanine or tryptophan. A D gene is named only where the DNA matches it firmly. Size values are once, few and many counts, or a class for expanded clones, and some rows have none.

TRBJ2-2	TRBV19	NA	few	CASISTGGSMTGELFF	TGTGCCAGTATTTCTACCGGGGGCAGCATGACCGGGGAGCTGTTTTTT
TRBJ2-7	TRBV7-2	TRBD1	many	CASSLDRGREQYF	TGTGCCAGCAGCTTGGACAGGGGGCGGGAGCAGTACTTC
TRBJ1-5	TRBV18	TRBD1	NA	CASSEGGESRQPQHF	TGTGCCAGCTCAGAAGGGGGCGAGTCGCGACAGCCCCAGCATTTT
TRBJ2-5	TRBV11-3	NA	NA	CASSFYICSASGVTGETQYF	NA
TRBJ1-5	TRBV19	NA	many	CASNTQGIQPQHF	TGTGCCAGTAATACACAGGGTATTCAGCCCCAGCATTTT
TRBJ1-1	TRBV29-1	NA	NA	CSLAEGNTEAFF	TGCAGCTTAGCGGAGGGGAACACTGAAGCTTTCTTT
TRBJ2-5	TRBV7-2	NA	NA	CASSLTGTRQETQYF	TGTGCCAGCAGCCTAACCGGGACACGTCAAGAGACCCAGTACTTC
TRBJ2-2	TRBV6-1	TRBD2	NA	CASGFGGRAGELFF	TGTGCCAGCGGTTTCGGCGGGAGGGCCGGAGAGCTGTTTTTT
TRBJ1-6	TRBV7-9	TRBD1	NA	CASSSDRGVNSPLHF	TGTGCCAGCAGCTCGGACAGGGGGGTTAATTCACCCCTCCACTTT
TRBJ2-3	TRBV7-3	NA	NA	CASSPGADTQYF	TGTGCCAGCAGCCCCGGGGCAGATACGCAGTATTTT
TRBJ2-7	TRBV7-9	TRBD2	few	CASSQGRIGLAGGYEQYF	TGTGCCAGCAGCCAAGGGAGGATTGGACTAGCGGGAGGGTACGAGCAGTACTTC
TRBJ1-5	TRBV6-6	NA	NA	CASSYLGVAQPQHF	TGTGCCAGCAGTTACCTCGGAGTTGCTCAGCCCCAGCATTTT
TRBJ1-4	TRBV19	NA	NA	CASSPPGRTNEKLFF	TGTGCCAGTAGTCCACCGGGGCGAACTAATGAAAAACTGTTTTTT
TRBJ2-7	TRBV6-1	NA	NA	CACSPIRGSYEQYF	TGTGCCTGCAGTCCCATCCGGGGGAGTTACGAGCAGTACTTC
TRBJ2-7	TRBV19	NA	NA	CASSIGRTYEQYF	TGTGCCAGTAGTATTGGCAGGACCTACGAGCAGTACTTC
TRBJ2-3	TRBV29-1	NA	NA	CSLDGNTDTQYF	TGCAGCTTGGACGGGAACACAGATACGCAGTATTTT
TRBJ1-2	TRBV11-2	NA	NA	CASSALGEGGGYGYTF	TGTGCCAGCAGCGCACTGGGGGAGGGAGGAGGCTATGGCTACACCTTC
TRBJ2-5	TRBV20-1	NA	few	CSAYEAGKETQYF	TGCAGTGCTTACGAGGCCGGGAAAGAGACCCAGTACTTC
TRBJ1-5	TRBV6-1	NA	NA	CASISKRGEKSNQPQHF	TGTGCCAGCATCTCCAAAAGGGGAGAAAAGAGCAATCAGCCCCAGCATTTT
TRBJ1-4	TRBV5-1	NA	few	CASSPDGATNEKLFF	TGCGCCAGCAGCCCCGACGGAGCAACTAATGAAAAACTGTTTTTT
TRBJ1-4	TRBV6-2/TRBV6-3	TRBD1	few	CASSYVGTGIEKLFF	TGTGCCAGCAGTTACGTCGGGACAGGGATCGAAAAACTGTTTTTT
TRBJ2-3	TRBV7-9	NA	once	CASIPREPPADTQYF	TGTGCCAGCATCCCCCGGGAACCACCAGCAGATACGCAGTATTTT